This is a list of T cell receptor beta chains from one sample in a study of T cells in Graves' hyperthyroidism and ophthalmopathy. TCRdb called the multiplex PCR reads again in MiXCR, with one record for every CDR3 protein. Among about 560,000 distinct CDR3 sequences listed, around 15% were seen once. Material for sequencing was blood. The receptor set was obtained from a young woman with Graves' hyperthyroidism. Both conserved end residues are part of each CDR3. The D gene is left open where the match is weak. Expanded clones are given a class, and other clones once, few, many or no size at all.

cdr3_nt cdr3_aa v_call clone_size j_call d_call
TGTGCCAGCAGGACCCTAGAGACCCAGTACTTC CASRTLETQYF TRBV6-2/TRBV6-3 many TRBJ2-5 NA
TGTGCCAGCAGCCACAGGGGGGGCTTCTCCTACGAGCAGTACTTC CASSHRGGFSYEQYF TRBV28 many TRBJ2-7 NA
TGTGCCAGCACCCCAGGGACTACCGACAATGAGCAGTTCTTC CASTPGTTDNEQFF TRBV12-3/TRBV12-4 many TRBJ2-1 TRBD2
TGTGCCGGTAGTAACAGGGGGCGAGACTATGGCTACACCTTC CAGSNRGRDYGYTF TRBV19 NA TRBJ1-2 TRBD1
TGCGCCAGCAGTGAGTCGATAGGGACAGCACTTTACAATGAGCAGTTCTTC CASSESIGTALYNEQFF TRBV10-1 many TRBJ2-1 TRBD1
TGTGCCAGCTCACCACTTAGGACCTACGAGCAGTACTTC CASSPLRTYEQYF TRBV18 few TRBJ2-7 NA
TGTGCCAGCAGTTGGACAGGGTTGTACAATGAGCAGTTCTTC CASSWTGLYNEQFF TRBV28 many TRBJ2-1 TRBD1
TGTGCCAGCAGCCGTTATGACAGGGCTAATGAAAAACTGTTTTTT CASSRYDRANEKLFF TRBV7-9 NA TRBJ1-4 TRBD1
TGCGCCAGCAGTGAAGGCCGAACGGGACAGGGCGTCAGCACAGATACGCAGTATTTT CASSEGRTGQGVSTDTQYF TRBV10-1 many TRBJ2-3 TRBD1
TGTGCCAGCAGCTTGATCCCCCTGAGCTCCTATAATTCACCCCTCCACTTT CASSLIPLSSYNSPLHF TRBV5-8 few TRBJ1-6 NA
TGTGCCAGCAGGCAAGACGGGACAGGGGGCGCCGGCTATGGCTACACCTTC CASRQDGTGGAGYGYTF TRBV28 many TRBJ1-2 TRBD1
TGTGCCAGCAGCGAAACCGGACAGGCCAATCAGCCCCAGCATTTT CASSETGQANQPQHF TRBV9 few TRBJ1-5 TRBD1
TGTGCCAGTAGTACAGAATCTCGAGGGACCACTAATGAAAAACTGTTTTTT CASSTESRGTTNEKLFF TRBV19 few TRBJ1-4 NA
TGCGCCAGCAGCCCGGACGGACAGCCCCAGCATTTT CASSPDGQPQHF TRBV5-1 NA TRBJ1-5 NA
TGCAGCGTTCCGGGGAGAGGGCGCTCCTTTCAAGAGACCCAGTACTTC CSVPGRGRSFQETQYF TRBV29-1 few TRBJ2-5 NA
TGCGCCAGCAGCCCGACCGGAATGGCGGGTGGTGGGGATACGCAGTATTTT CASSPTGMAGGGDTQYF TRBV5-1 few TRBJ2-3 NA
TGCGCCAGCAGCCCCTACATCCGGGACAGCTATGGCTACACCTTC CASSPYIRDSYGYTF TRBV5-1 many TRBJ1-2 TRBD1
TGTGCCAGCACCAACCCGGGACAGCCGTCCTACGAGCAGTACTTC CASTNPGQPSYEQYF TRBV7-9 NA TRBJ2-7 TRBD1
TGTGCCAGCAGCCGCCGGGACGACTCCTACAATGAGCAGTTCTTC CASSRRDDSYNEQFF TRBV5-5 many TRBJ2-1 NA
TGTGCCAGCAGCTTAGCGTCGTCCGCCGGGGGGTTTTCGGCAGCGACCCAGTACTTC CASSLASSAGGFSAATQYF TRBV7-6 NA TRBJ2-5 TRBD2
TGCGCCAGCAGCTTGGGGCCGGGACTGGCGTCCGGGACCCAGTACTTC CASSLGPGLASGTQYF TRBV5-1 many TRBJ2-5 NA
TGCAGTGCTCGCCGGAGGGGTTACGGCACAGATACGCAGTATTTT CSARRRGYGTDTQYF TRBV20-1 many TRBJ2-3 NA
TGTGCCAGCAGCTTGGTTCGCGGGCTACGCGGAGATACGCAGTATTTT CASSLVRGLRGDTQYF TRBV5-6 NA TRBJ2-3 NA
TGTGCCAGCCAGGACGGACTGAACATTGAAGCTTTCTTT CASQDGLNIEAFF TRBV2 few TRBJ1-1 NA
TGTGCCAGCAGTGAATTATTGACAAACTACGAGCAGTACTTC CASSELLTNYEQYF TRBV6-1 many TRBJ2-7 NA
TGTGCCAGCAGTTTGGACACTGGGGCCGGGGAGCTGTTTTTT CASSLDTGAGELFF TRBV28 few TRBJ2-2 NA
TGTGCCAGCAGCCAAGTGGCAGATAACTATGGCTACACCTTC CASSQVADNYGYTF TRBV4-2 few TRBJ1-2 NA
TGTGCCAGCAGCCGACAGGGGGCGGAGACCCAGTACTTC CASSRQGAETQYF TRBV7-9 many TRBJ2-5 TRBD1
TGTGCCAGCAGCGTAGGGGGGAACTACGAGCAGTACTTC CASSVGGNYEQYF TRBV28 NA TRBJ2-7 NA
TGTGCCAGCACCCCGGGGGGGGTCAGCTCCTACGAGCAGTACTTC CASTPGGVSSYEQYF TRBV6-1 NA TRBJ2-7 TRBD2
TGTGCCAGCAGCTCGGCCGGGACTAGCGCCCTGCTGAGGGAGTTCTTC CASSSAGTSALLREFF TRBV5-8 NA TRBJ2-1 TRBD2
TGTGCCAGCAGCTCGCGGGACAGGGGGCTTCGTGGCTACACCTTC CASSSRDRGLRGYTF TRBV7-9 many TRBJ1-2 TRBD1
TGTGCCAGCAGTGTCGGGACTAGCGGATTAAATGAGCAGTTCTTC CASSVGTSGLNEQFF TRBV28 many TRBJ2-1 TRBD2
TGTGCCAGCAGTCCCAACAGGCTTCGGGATGGCTACACCTTC CASSPNRLRDGYTF TRBV12-3/TRBV12-4 many TRBJ1-2 NA
TGCAGTGCTAGATGGCAGGGTGACGGAAACACCATATATTTT CSARWQGDGNTIYF TRBV20-1 NA TRBJ1-3 NA
TGTGCCATCAGTGAGCACCACAGGGAACCCTACGAGCAGTACTTC CAISEHHREPYEQYF TRBV10-3 few TRBJ2-7 NA
TGTGCCAGCAGCTTTTCATTAGTTGGGAATGAGCAGTTCTTC CASSFSLVGNEQFF TRBV7-9 few TRBJ2-1 NA
TGCAGCGTTGCCGCGACAGGGGCTAATGAAAAACTGTTTTTT CSVAATGANEKLFF TRBV29-1 NA TRBJ1-4 TRBD1
TGTGCCAGCAGCCAAGTCGCAGGAGTCCGGAGCTCTGGAAACACCATATATTTT CASSQVAGVRSSGNTIYF TRBV14 NA TRBJ1-3 NA
TGTGCCACCAGTGCCACCGGACTAGCGGTAGAGGGGGATACGCAGTATTTT CATSATGLAVEGDTQYF TRBV24-1 many TRBJ2-3 TRBD2
TGTGCCAGCAGCCCCGGGAGGGGGGCTTTCCAAGAGACCCTGTACTTC CASSPGRGAFQETLYF TRBV11-3 NA TRBJ2-5 TRBD2
TGTGCCAGCAGCCCAGGGACTAGCAACGCCGGGGAGCTGTTTTTT CASSPGTSNAGELFF TRBV3-1 many TRBJ2-2 TRBD2
TGTGCCAGCAGTTCGGGATTGGGAGGGGCGATGAACACTGAAGCTTTCTTT CASSSGLGGAMNTEAFF TRBV12-3/TRBV12-4 NA TRBJ1-1 NA
TGTGCCACCAGCAGACACGGCCGGGGCATGGGTGGAAACACCATATATTTT CATSRHGRGMGGNTIYF TRBV15 few TRBJ1-3 NA
TGTGCCAGCAGTTTAGAACTCTCCTACGAGCAGTACTTC CASSLELSYEQYF TRBV28 many TRBJ2-7 NA
TGCAGCGTTGAAGATCTAATGGGGACAGGGTGGACGAACACTGAAGCTTTCTTT CSVEDLMGTGWTNTEAFF TRBV29-1 many TRBJ1-1 TRBD1